These T cell receptor beta chains were read from a single sample in a study of T cell repertoires in cytomegalovirus infection. A single record per CDR3 protein comes from TCRdb applying MiXCR to the reads. The table lists 110,000 to 150,000 distinct CDR3 sequences, more than 25% of them singletons. These receptors' targets are unknown. Sequenced here: CD8+ T cells from cultured PBMCs, sampled from culture after CMV antigen stimulation. The receptors come from a human donor in good health (CMV status not recorded). Some clones in this sample may be carry-over from other donors' samples. CDR3s include the opening cysteine and the closing phenylalanine or tryptophan. The order of the fields is V gene, clone size, D gene, J gene, CDR3 DNA, CDR3 protein. The D gene is left open where the match is weak. Rows give clone size only sometimes, using once, few, many, or a class for an expanded clone.

v_gene: TRBV7-6
abundance: NA
d_gene: NA
j_gene: TRBJ2-1
CDR3nt: TGTGCCAGCAGCTTGATGTACAATGAGCAGTTCTTC
CDR3aa: CASSLMYNEQFF

v_gene: TRBV25-1
abundance: NA
d_gene: TRBD1
j_gene: TRBJ1-1
CDR3nt: TGTGCCAGCAGTGAATACCAGGGGGTGAACACTGAAGCTTTCTTT
CDR3aa: CASSEYQGVNTEAFF

v_gene: TRBV15
abundance: NA
d_gene: TRBD1
j_gene: TRBJ2-5
CDR3nt: TGTGCCACCAGGACAGGGGGCATGGAAGAGACCCAGTACTTC
CDR3aa: CATRTGGMEETQYF

v_gene: TRBV19
abundance: once
d_gene: NA
j_gene: TRBJ2-1
CDR3nt: TGTGCCAGTGCCGGACAGAACTCCTACAATGAGCAGTTCTTC
CDR3aa: CASAGQNSYNEQFF

v_gene: TRBV2
abundance: few
d_gene: NA
j_gene: TRBJ2-3
CDR3nt: TGTGCCAGCAGTGAACCTGGGGACGGAACTTCCACAGATACGCAGTATTTT
CDR3aa: CASSEPGDGTSTDTQYF

v_gene: TRBV2
abundance: NA
d_gene: NA
j_gene: TRBJ1-1
CDR3nt: TGTGCCAGCGGAGAGGGTAACACTGAAGCTTTCTTT
CDR3aa: CASGEGNTEAFF

v_gene: TRBV7-9
abundance: many
d_gene: TRBD1
j_gene: TRBJ2-1
CDR3nt: TGTGCCAGCAGCCTCCCGGGACAGTGGGACAATGAGCAGTTCTTC
CDR3aa: CASSLPGQWDNEQFF

v_gene: TRBV20-1
abundance: NA
d_gene: TRBD1
j_gene: TRBJ1-2
CDR3nt: TGCAGTGCGCGCGCCGGGACAGGGTATAACTATGGCTACACCTTC
CDR3aa: CSARAGTGYNYGYTF

v_gene: TRBV6-6
abundance: NA
d_gene: NA
j_gene: TRBJ2-7
CDR3nt: TGTGCCAGCAGTTACTCGACTGGGACACAATACGAGCAGTACTTC
CDR3aa: CASSYSTGTQYEQYF

v_gene: TRBV7-6
abundance: few
d_gene: NA
j_gene: TRBJ2-7
CDR3nt: TGTGCCAGCAGCTTAACGGTTGGTCGGGAGCAGTACTTC
CDR3aa: CASSLTVGREQYF

v_gene: TRBV27
abundance: NA
d_gene: TRBD2
j_gene: TRBJ2-2
CDR3nt: TGTGCCAGCAGTTTATCCGGACTAGCGGGGCCAAGGGGGGAGCTGTTTTTT
CDR3aa: CASSLSGLAGPRGELFF

v_gene: TRBV6-5
abundance: NA
d_gene: NA
j_gene: TRBJ1-1
CDR3nt: TGTGCCAGCAGGGTCGGGGTGAACACTGAAGCTTTCTTT
CDR3aa: CASRVGVNTEAFF

v_gene: TRBV4-1
abundance: NA
d_gene: NA
j_gene: TRBJ1-4
CDR3nt: TGCGCCAGCAGCCAAGACGAGGACGTCGGGGAAAAACTGTTTTTT
CDR3aa: CASSQDEDVGEKLFF

v_gene: TRBV19
abundance: NA
d_gene: TRBD1
j_gene: TRBJ2-7
CDR3nt: TGTGCCAGTAGTATAGCAGGGGGCTACGAGCAGTACTTC
CDR3aa: CASSIAGGYEQYF

v_gene: TRBV7-2
abundance: many
d_gene: TRBD2
j_gene: TRBJ2-2
CDR3nt: TGTGCCAGCAGCTGGGGACTAGCGGGGTATACCGGGGAGCTGTTTTTT
CDR3aa: CASSWGLAGYTGELFF

v_gene: TRBV12-3/TRBV12-4
abundance: few
d_gene: NA
j_gene: TRBJ2-5
CDR3nt: TGTGCCAGCAGTTTAGAGGCCTCGGCGGGAGAGACCCAGTACTTC
CDR3aa: CASSLEASAGETQYF

v_gene: TRBV4-1
abundance: NA
d_gene: NA
j_gene: TRBJ1-3
CDR3nt: TGCGCCAGCAGCCAAGATCGTACAGGCGGAAACACCATATATTTT
CDR3aa: CASSQDRTGGNTIYF

v_gene: TRBV11-2
abundance: NA
d_gene: TRBD2
j_gene: TRBJ2-7
CDR3nt: TGTGCCAGCAGCCGTAAGACTAGCGGGGGGAACGAGCAGTACTTC
CDR3aa: CASSRKTSGGNEQYF

v_gene: TRBV29-1
abundance: NA
d_gene: NA
j_gene: TRBJ2-2
CDR3nt: TGCAGCGTTGAGGCTGGGGGCGGCACCGGGGAGCTGTTTTTT
CDR3aa: CSVEAGGGTGELFF

v_gene: TRBV12-3/TRBV12-4
abundance: NA
d_gene: TRBD2
j_gene: TRBJ2-7
CDR3nt: TGTGCCAGCAGCGGACTAGCGGGGGTGGCGGGTGAGCAGTACTTC
CDR3aa: CASSGLAGVAGEQYF

v_gene: TRBV24-1
abundance: NA
d_gene: NA
j_gene: TRBJ2-7
CDR3nt: TGTGCCACCGGCGTTACCTTTCCGCTGTACTTC
CDR3aa: CATGVTFPLYF

v_gene: TRBV27
abundance: NA
d_gene: TRBD1
j_gene: TRBJ2-1
CDR3nt: TGTGCCAGCAGTCCGGGGACAGGGCCCGGTGAGCAGTTCTTC
CDR3aa: CASSPGTGPGEQFF

v_gene: TRBV6-1
abundance: NA
d_gene: TRBD1
j_gene: TRBJ1-1
CDR3nt: TGTGCCAGCAGTGAGGACAGGGGGTATGGGACTGAAGCTTTCTTT
CDR3aa: CASSEDRGYGTEAFF

v_gene: TRBV11-2
abundance: few
d_gene: NA
j_gene: TRBJ2-1
CDR3nt: TGTGCCAGCAGCTTAGACAACTTGAGCTCCTACAATGAGCAGTTCTTC
CDR3aa: CASSLDNLSSYNEQFF

v_gene: TRBV18
abundance: few
d_gene: NA
j_gene: TRBJ1-1
CDR3nt: TGTGCCAGCTCCCCTACGGTGAAGGCCAGAGCAGGGTACACTGAAGCTTTCTTT
CDR3aa: CASSPTVKARAGYTEAFF

v_gene: TRBV6-2/TRBV6-3
abundance: few
d_gene: NA
j_gene: TRBJ2-3
CDR3nt: TGTGCCAGCAGTTACTCGAGAGGGGGGGATGAAGATACGCAGTATTTT
CDR3aa: CASSYSRGGDEDTQYF

v_gene: TRBV27
abundance: NA
d_gene: NA
j_gene: TRBJ2-3
CDR3nt: TGTGCCAGCAGGGCGGGGGCCACAGATACGCAGTATTTT
CDR3aa: CASRAGATDTQYF

v_gene: TRBV2
abundance: few
d_gene: TRBD1
j_gene: TRBJ2-5
CDR3nt: TGTGCCAGCAGTGAAGACAGGGGGTTCAGGCAAGAGACCCAGTACTTC
CDR3aa: CASSEDRGFRQETQYF

v_gene: TRBV12-3/TRBV12-4
abundance: many
d_gene: TRBD2
j_gene: TRBJ2-5
CDR3nt: TGTGCCAGCAGTCCGGGACTAGGGTTACGGGAGACCCAGTACTTC
CDR3aa: CASSPGLGLRETQYF

v_gene: TRBV2
abundance: few
d_gene: TRBD1
j_gene: TRBJ1-2
CDR3nt: TGTGCCAGCAATCTACAGGGGGGCTATGGCTACACCTTC
CDR3aa: CASNLQGGYGYTF

v_gene: TRBV7-2
abundance: NA
d_gene: NA
j_gene: TRBJ2-7
CDR3nt: TGTGCCAGCAGCTCCTTCCCATACGAGCAGTACTTC
CDR3aa: CASSSFPYEQYF

v_gene: TRBV6-6
abundance: few
d_gene: TRBD2
j_gene: TRBJ2-7
CDR3nt: TGTGCCAGCAGGGGGGGGTTACTTTCCTACGAGCAGTACTTC
CDR3aa: CASRGGLLSYEQYF